Sequencing of this T cell receptor beta chain was carried out in a study of follicular helper T cells after annual influenza vaccination. Germline loops: CDR1 MNHNS, CDR2 SASEGT. This CDR3 has 19 amino acids. After removal of 4 bases from V and 3 bases from J, the junction contained 18 bases not matched to a gene. Described time point: 2014-2015 season, pre-vaccination. ICOS+CD38+ and ICOS-CD38- fractions were sorted from non-naive CD4+CXCR5+PD-1+ cells. The assay was immunoSEQ multiplex PCR, and TCRdb's table has in-frame clones only and misses some. The data contain several hundred clones, more than 80% of them singletons.

Source: CXCR5+ CD38+ circulating T follicular helper cells from blood, taken on the day of influenza vaccination. The subset here: circulating Tfh, non-naive CD4+CXCR5+PD-1+ (ICOS+CD38+ or ICOS-CD38-). This chain joins TRBV6-1 and TRBJ1-5; 7 bases map to TRBD1. The sequence came from an adult who received the influenza vaccine. CDR3 loop: CASSGERTGGVTYNQPQHF. The DNA for the CDR3 is TGTGCCAGCAGTGGGGAAAGGACAGGAGGTGTTACCTACAATCAGCCCCAGCATTTT.